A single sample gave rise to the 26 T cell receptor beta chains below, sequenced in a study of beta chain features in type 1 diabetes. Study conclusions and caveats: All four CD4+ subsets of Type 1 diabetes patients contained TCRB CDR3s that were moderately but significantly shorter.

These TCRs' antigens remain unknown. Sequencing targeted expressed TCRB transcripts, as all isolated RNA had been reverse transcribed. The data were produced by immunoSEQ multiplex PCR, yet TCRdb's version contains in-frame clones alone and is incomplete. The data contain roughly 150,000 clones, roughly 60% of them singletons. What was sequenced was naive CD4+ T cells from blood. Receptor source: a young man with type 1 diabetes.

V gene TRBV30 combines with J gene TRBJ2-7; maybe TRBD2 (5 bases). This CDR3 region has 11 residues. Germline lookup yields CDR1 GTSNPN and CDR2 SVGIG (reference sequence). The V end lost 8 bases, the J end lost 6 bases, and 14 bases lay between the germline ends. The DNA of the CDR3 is TGTGCCCTCCGGAGGTGGGGCGAGCAGTACTTC. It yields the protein CALRRWGEQYF.

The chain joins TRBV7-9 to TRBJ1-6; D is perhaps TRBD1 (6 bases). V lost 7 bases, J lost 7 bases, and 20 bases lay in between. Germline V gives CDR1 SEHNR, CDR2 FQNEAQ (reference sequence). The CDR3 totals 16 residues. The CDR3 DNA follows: TGTGCCAGCAAATCTCAGGTGGGGCAGGGGAATTCACCCCTCCACTTT. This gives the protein CASKSQVGQGNSPLHF.

CDR3 in amino acids: CASSYPLGNTEAFF. DNA for the CDR3: TGTGCCAGCAGCTACCCGTTGGGGAACACTGAAGCTTTCTTT. The V and J genes are TRBV7-9 and TRBJ1-1; D unclear. Germline-derived CDR1 and CDR2 are SEHNR and FQNEAQ (reference sequence). The CDR3 spans 14 residues. V lost 4 bases and J 1 base, leaving 10 bases between the germline ends.

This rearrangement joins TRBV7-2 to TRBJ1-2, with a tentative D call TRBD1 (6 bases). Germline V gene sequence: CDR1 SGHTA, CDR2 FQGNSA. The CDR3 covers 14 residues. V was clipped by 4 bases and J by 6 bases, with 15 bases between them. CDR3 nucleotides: TGTGCCAGCAGCTCCACTACAGGGTTGAATGGCTACACCTTC. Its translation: CASSSTTGLNGYTF.

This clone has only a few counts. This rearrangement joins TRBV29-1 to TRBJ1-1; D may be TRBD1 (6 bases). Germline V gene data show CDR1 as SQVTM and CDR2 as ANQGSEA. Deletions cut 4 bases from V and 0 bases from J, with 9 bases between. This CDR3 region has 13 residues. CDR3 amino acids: CSVAGVLNTEAFF. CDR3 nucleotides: TGCAGCGTTGCAGGGGTTCTGAACACTGAAGCTTTCTTT. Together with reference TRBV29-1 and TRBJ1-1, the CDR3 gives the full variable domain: SAVISQKPSRDICQRGTSLTIQCQVDSQVTMMFWYRQQPGQSLTLIATANQGSEATYESGFVIDKFPISRPNLTFSTLTVSNMSPEDSSIYLCSVAGVLNTEAFFGQGTRLTVV.

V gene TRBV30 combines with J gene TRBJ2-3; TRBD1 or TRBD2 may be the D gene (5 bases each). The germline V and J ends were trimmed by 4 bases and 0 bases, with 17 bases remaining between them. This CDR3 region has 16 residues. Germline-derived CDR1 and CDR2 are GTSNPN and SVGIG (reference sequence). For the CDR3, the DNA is TGTGCCTGGACCCCAAACAGGTGGGGGAGCACAGATACGCAGTATTTT. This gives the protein CAWTPNRWGSTDTQYF.

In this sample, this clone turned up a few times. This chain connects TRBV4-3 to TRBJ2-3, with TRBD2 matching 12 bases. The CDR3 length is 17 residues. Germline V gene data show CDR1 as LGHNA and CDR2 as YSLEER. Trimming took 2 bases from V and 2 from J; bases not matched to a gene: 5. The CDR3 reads CASSQLAGGPPTDTQYF. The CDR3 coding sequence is TGCGCCAGCAGCCAACTAGCGGGGGGGCCGCCCACAGATACGCAGTATTTT.

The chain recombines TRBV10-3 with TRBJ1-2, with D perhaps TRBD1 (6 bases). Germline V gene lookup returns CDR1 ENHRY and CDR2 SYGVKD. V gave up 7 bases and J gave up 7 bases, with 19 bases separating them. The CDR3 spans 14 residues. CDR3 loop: CAINPTGFVSGYTF. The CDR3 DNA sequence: TGTGCCATCAACCCCACAGGGTTCGTGAGTGGCTACACCTTC.

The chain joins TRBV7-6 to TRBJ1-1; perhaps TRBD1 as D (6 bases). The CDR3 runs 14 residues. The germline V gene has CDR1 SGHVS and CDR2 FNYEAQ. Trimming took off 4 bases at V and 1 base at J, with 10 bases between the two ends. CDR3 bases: TGTGCCAGCAGCTCCACGGGGGCGAACACTGAAGCTTTCTTT. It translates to CASSSTGANTEAFF.

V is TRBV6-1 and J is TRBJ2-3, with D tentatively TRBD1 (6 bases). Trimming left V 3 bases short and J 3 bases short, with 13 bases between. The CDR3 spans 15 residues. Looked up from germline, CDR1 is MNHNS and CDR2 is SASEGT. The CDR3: CASSDGSTGTDTQYF. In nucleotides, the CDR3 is TGTGCCAGCAGTGACGGCAGTACAGGGACAGATACGCAGTATTTT.

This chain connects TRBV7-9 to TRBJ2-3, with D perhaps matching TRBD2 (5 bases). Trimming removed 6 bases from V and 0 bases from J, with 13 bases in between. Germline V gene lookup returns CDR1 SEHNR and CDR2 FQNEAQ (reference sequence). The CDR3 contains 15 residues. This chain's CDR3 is CASRQGLLSTDTQYF. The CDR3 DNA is TGTGCCAGCAGGCAAGGACTCCTGAGCACAGATACGCAGTATTTT.

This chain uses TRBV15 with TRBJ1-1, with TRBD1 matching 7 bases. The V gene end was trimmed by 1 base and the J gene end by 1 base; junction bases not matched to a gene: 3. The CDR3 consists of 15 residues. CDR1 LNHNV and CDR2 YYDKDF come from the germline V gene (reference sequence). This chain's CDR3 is CATSRGQGGNTEAFF. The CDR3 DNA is TGTGCCACCAGCAGAGGACAGGGAGGGAACACTGAAGCTTTCTTT.

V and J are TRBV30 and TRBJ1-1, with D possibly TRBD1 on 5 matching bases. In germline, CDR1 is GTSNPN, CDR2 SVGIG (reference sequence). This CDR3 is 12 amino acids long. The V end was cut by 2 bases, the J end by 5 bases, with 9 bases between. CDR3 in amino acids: CAWSIGQTEAFF. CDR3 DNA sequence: TGTGCCTGGAGTATTGGACAAACTGAAGCTTTCTTT.

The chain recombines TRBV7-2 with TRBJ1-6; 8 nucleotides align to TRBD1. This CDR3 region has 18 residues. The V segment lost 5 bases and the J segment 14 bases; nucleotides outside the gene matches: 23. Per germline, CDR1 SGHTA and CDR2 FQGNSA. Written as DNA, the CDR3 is TGTGCCAGCAGCCTGCAACATGGACAGGGAGGGGAGAATTCGTCCCTCCACTTT. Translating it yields CASSLQHGQGGENSSLHF.

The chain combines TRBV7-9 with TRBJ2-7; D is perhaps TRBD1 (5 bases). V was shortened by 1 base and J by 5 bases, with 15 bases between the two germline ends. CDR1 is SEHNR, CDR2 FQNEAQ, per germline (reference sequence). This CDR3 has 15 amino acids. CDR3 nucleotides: TGTGCCAGCAGCTTAGTCCTAGAAGGGGCTCACGAGCAGTACTTC. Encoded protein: CASSLVLEGAHEQYF.

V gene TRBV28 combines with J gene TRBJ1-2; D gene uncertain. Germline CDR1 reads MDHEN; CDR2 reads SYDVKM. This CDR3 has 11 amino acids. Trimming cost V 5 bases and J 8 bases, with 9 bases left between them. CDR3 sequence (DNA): TGTGCCAGCAGTGGCCCGGTAGGCTACACCTTC. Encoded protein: CASSGPVGYTF.

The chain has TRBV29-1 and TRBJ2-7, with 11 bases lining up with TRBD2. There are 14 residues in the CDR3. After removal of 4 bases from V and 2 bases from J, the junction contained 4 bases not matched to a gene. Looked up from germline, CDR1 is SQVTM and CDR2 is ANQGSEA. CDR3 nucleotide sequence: TGCAGCGTTGGGCTAGCGGGGGGAACCTACGAGCAGTACTTC. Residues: CSVGLAGGTYEQYF.

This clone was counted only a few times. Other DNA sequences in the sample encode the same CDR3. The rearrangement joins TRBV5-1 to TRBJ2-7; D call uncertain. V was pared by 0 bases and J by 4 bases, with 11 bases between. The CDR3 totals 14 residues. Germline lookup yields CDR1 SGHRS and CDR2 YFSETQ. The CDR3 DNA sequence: TGCGCCAGCAGCTTGGCGGGCAGCACATACGAGCAGTACTTC. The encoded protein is CASSLAGSTYEQYF.

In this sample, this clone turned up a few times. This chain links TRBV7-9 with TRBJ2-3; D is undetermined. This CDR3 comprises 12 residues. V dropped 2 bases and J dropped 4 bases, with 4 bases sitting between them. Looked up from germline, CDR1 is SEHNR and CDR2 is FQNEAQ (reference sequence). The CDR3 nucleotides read TGTGCCAGCAGCTTACGCGCAGATACGCAGTATTTT. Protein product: CASSLRADTQYF.

CDR3 sequence (DNA): TGTGCCAGCTCACCCCCCGGGGGTGTTCAGCCCCAGCATTTT. This gives the protein CASSPPGGVQPQHF. The J gene is TRBJ1-5, the V gene TRBV18; D possibly corresponds to TRBD1 (5 bases). CDR3 length equals 14 residues. The V gene's germline CDR1 is KGHSH and CDR2 LQKENI. V was clipped by 3 bases and J by 6 bases, with 12 bases between them.

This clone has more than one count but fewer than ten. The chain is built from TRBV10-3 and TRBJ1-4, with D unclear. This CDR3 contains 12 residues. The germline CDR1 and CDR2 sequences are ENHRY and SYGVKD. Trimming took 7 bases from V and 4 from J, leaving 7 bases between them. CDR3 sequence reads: CAIKGSNEKLFF. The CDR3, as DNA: TGTGCCATCAAAGGCAGTAATGAAAAACTGTTTTTT.

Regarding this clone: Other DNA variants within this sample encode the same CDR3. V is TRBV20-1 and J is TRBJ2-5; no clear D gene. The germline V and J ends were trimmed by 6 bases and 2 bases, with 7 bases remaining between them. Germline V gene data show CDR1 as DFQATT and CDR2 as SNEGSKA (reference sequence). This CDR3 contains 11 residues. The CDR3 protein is CSARPQETQYF. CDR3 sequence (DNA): TGCAGTGCAAGGCCGCAAGAGACCCAGTACTTC.

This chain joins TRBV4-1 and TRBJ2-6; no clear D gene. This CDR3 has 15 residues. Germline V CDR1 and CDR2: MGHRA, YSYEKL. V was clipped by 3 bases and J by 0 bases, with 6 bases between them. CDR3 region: CASSHGSSGANVLTF. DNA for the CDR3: TGCGCCAGCAGCCACGGGTCCTCTGGGGCCAACGTCCTGACTTTC.

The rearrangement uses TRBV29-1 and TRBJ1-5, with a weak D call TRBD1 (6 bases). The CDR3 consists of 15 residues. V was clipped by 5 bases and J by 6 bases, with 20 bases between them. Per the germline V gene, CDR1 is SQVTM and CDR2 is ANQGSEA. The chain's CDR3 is CSVSGVDTRGQPQHF. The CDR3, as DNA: TGCAGCGTTTCAGGGGTTGATACCCGGGGTCAGCCCCAGCATTTT.

CDR3 sequence (DNA): TGCGCCAGCAGTTATACCTGGCAAGAGACCCAGTACTTC. Translated, it gives CASSYTWQETQYF. The chain couples TRBV4-3 to TRBJ2-5; D remains ambiguous. With 6 bases removed from V and 2 bases from J, the gap between germline ends came to 10 bases. Looked up from germline, CDR1 is LGHNA and CDR2 is YSLEER. The CDR3 spans 13 residues.

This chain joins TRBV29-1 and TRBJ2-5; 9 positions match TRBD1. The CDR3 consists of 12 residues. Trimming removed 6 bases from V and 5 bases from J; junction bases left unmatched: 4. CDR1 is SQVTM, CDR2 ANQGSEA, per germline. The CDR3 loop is CSVVQGAETQYF. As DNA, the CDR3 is TGCAGCGTGGTACAGGGGGCTGAGACCCAGTACTTC. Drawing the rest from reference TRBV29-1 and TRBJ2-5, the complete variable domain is SAVISQKPSRDICQRGTSLTIQCQVDSQVTMMFWYRQQPGQSLTLIATANQGSEATYESGFVIDKFPISRPNLTFSTLTVSNMSPEDSSIYLCSVVQGAETQYFGPGTRLLVL.